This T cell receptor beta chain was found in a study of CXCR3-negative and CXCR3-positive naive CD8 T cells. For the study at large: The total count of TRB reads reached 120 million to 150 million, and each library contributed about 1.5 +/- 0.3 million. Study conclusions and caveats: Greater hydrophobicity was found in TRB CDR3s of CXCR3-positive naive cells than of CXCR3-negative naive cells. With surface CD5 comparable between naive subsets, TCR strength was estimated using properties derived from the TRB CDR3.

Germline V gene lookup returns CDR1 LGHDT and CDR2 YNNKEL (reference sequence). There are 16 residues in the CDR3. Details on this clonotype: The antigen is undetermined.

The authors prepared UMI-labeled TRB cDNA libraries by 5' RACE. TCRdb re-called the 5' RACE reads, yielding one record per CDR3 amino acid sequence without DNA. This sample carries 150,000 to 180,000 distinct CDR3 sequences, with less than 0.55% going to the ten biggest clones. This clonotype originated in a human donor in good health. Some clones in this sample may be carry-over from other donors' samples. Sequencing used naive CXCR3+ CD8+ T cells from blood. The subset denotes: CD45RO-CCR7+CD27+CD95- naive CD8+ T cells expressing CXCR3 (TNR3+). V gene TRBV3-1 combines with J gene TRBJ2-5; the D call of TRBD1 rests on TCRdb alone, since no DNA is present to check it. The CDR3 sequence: CASSHVPGHHQETQYF.